This TCR beta chain emerged from a study of T cell repertoires in cytomegalovirus infection (dated by TCRdb to about 2019). With respect to the entire study: Donor HLA type was relevant to the analysis, because carriage of CMV infection together with the matching HLA type was indicated by public TCR beta signatures. What the research found in general, with its limitations: The ex vivo response was dominated by HLA-C-restricted CMV-specific TCR beta clonotypes, and the single most frequent clonotype in two of eight donors was supplied by these HLA-C-restricted clonotypes. In both this cohort and an independent cohort of some 370 donors, the cumulative frequency of public TCR beta family members distinguished carriers of CMV infection plus the relevant HLA type.

This clonotype was seen at least ten times. Its binding antigen is unknown. Base qualities are not recorded, but no much larger clone differs from it by a single base. For CDR1 and CDR2, the germline V gene lists SGHTA and FQGNSA. Trimming takes 1 base from V and 6 bases from J, and the germline ends sit 6 bases apart. Inclusive of the bounding cysteine and phenylalanine, the CDR3 is 12 residues long. Only the CDR3 DNA is retained, 36 bases long and in frame from the first base. The instrument was an Illumina HiSeq 1500. The public reads were reanalyzed by TCRdb: fastp trimming at Q25, MiXCR alignment, in-frame beta chains only. Each entry is one CDR3 protein sequence, shown with its most common DNA and genes. In this sample the table shows roughly 54,000 distinct CDR3 sequences, approximately 36% of which occur a single time. Nearly 70% of the sample comes from the top ten.

The sequenced sample was PBMCs, sequenced either directly or after in vitro stimulation (not recorded which). The sequence links TRBV7-2 to TRBJ2-5; the D gene remains uncertain. This receptor was obtained from a human donor in good health (CMV status not recorded). Some clones in this sample may be carry-over from other donors' samples. The CDR3 in this case is CASSLGIQTQYF. The nucleotides are TGTGCCAGCAGCTTAGGGATCCAGACCCAGTACTTC.